This T cell receptor beta chain was obtained from a study of T cell changes during pregnancy in multiple sclerosis. Profiled with immunoSEQ multiplex PCR; TCRdb holds only in-frame clones, not every one. The sample shows over 9,000 clones, roughly 80% of them seen only once. The CDR3 has 13 amino acids. Germline-derived CDR1 and CDR2 are SQVTM and ANQGSEA. Losses at the gene ends were 6 bases for V and 4 bases for J; bases not matched to a gene: 4. This TCR was sampled from a female donor in good health, enrolled as a control in a pregnancy study. The sequencing used CD8+ T cells from peripheral blood mononuclear cells, collected after pregnancy. The genes are TRBV29-1 and TRBJ2-1, with 9 bases that match TRBD2. The CDR3 is CSVTSGPYNEQFF. CDR3 nucleotide sequence: TGCAGCGTGACTAGCGGACCTTACAATGAGCAGTTCTTC.